The sample holds one count of the clone carrying this T cell receptor beta chain. The antigen is unknown. In the PCR, 60 Vbeta and 13 Jbeta primers were used. This table comes from immunoSEQ multiplex PCR, and its TCRdb copy is limited to in-frame clones, with some not included. The data hold 74,000 or so clones, with more than 60% observed a single time. The data were obtained in a study of cytomegalovirus exposure and HLA in healthy donors. Study results and caveats: Presence/absence comparisons presumed near-even sequencing depth among donors.

Germline V gene sequence: CDR1 PRHDT, CDR2 FYEKMQ (reference sequence). The CDR3 has 13 residues. Trimming stripped 5 bases from V and 3 bases from J, with 11 bases between. The receptor's source is a male donor in good health and CMV-seropositive. The sequenced sample consisted of PBMCs. The J gene is TRBJ2-7, the V gene TRBV13; D perhaps matches TRBD2 (6 bases). The CDR3 coding sequence is TGTGCCAGCAGCATAAGGGGACTCTACGAGCAGTACTTC. This sequence encodes CASSIRGLYEQYF.